The source of this TCR beta chain is a study of T cell repertoires in cytomegalovirus infection. This clonotype was observed a few times. Its antigen is still unknown. This CDR3 spans 12 amino acids. V gave up 4 bases and J gave up 9 bases, with 11 bases separating them. CDR1 is LGHDT, CDR2 YNNKEL, per germline (reference sequence). One entry per CDR3 protein, called by TCRdb with MiXCR from the reads. The sample includes 110,000 or so distinct CDR3 sequences, 30% to 35% of them seen just once. This clonotype originated in a human donor in good health (CMV status not recorded). Some clones in this sample may be carry-over from other donors' samples. Specimen: CD8+ T cells from cultured PBMCs, collected from culture after CMV antigen stimulation. V usage is TRBV3-1 and J usage is TRBJ2-3; D unresolved. This CDR3 reads CASSLHQSTQYF. CDR3 sequence (DNA): TGTGCCAGCAGCCTACACCAATCCACGCAGTATTTT.